The 26 T cell receptor beta chains reported below all come from one sample, sequenced in a study of beta chain features in type 1 diabetes. Study observations and caveats: Researchers report that Type 1 diabetes patients had moderately but significantly shorter TCRB CDR3s across all four CD4+ subsets.

Expressed TCRB transcripts got sequenced, as all isolated RNA was reverse transcribed. The data were produced by immunoSEQ multiplex PCR, yet TCRdb's version contains in-frame clones alone and is incomplete. Of about 260,000 clones in the sample, approximately 20% were seen once. These receptors have no known antigen. The sample taken for sequencing was naive CD4+ T cells from blood. The receptors were sampled from a woman between 40 and 55 years old with type 1 diabetes.

This clone was picked up a small number of times. This rearrangement joins TRBV5-1 to TRBJ2-1; 12 nucleotides align to TRBD2. CDR1 SGHRS and CDR2 YFSETQ come from the germline V gene. The ends lost 2 bases at V and 9 bases at J; junction bases unmatched: 6. CDR3 size: 15 residues. The CDR3 loop reads CASSFLAGGPGEQFF. The CDR3 region has the DNA TGCGCCAGCAGCTTTCTAGCGGGAGGGCCGGGTGAGCAGTTCTTC. Full variable domain (outside the CDR3, taken from reference TRBV5-1 and TRBJ2-1): KAGVTQTPRYLIKTRGQQVTLSCSPISGHRSVSWYQQTPGQGLQFLFEYFSETQRNKGNFPGRFSGRQFSNSRSEMNVSTLELGDSALYLCASSFLAGGPGEQFFGPGTRLTVL.

This clone was seen just once. This chain joins TRBV10-3 and TRBJ2-7; 9 bases are a match to TRBD1. With V trimmed by 8 bases and J by 0 bases, 5 bases remained unmatched. Per germline, CDR1 ENHRY and CDR2 SYGVKD. The CDR3 is 14 amino acids. The CDR3: CAIGGDRASYEQYF. As DNA, the CDR3 is TGTGCCATCGGAGGGGACAGGGCCTCCTACGAGCAGTACTTC.

The gene calls are TRBV7-9 and TRBJ2-7; D gene uncertain. The germline V and J ends were trimmed by 2 bases and 2 bases, with 10 bases remaining between them. CDR1 and CDR2 (germline): SEHNR, FQNEAQ (reference sequence). This CDR3 comprises 14 residues. The CDR3 DNA is TGTGCCAGCAGCTTATCGACACTTACCTACGAGCAGTACTTC. Its protein product is CASSLSTLTYEQYF.

The V gene is TRBV5-4, the J gene TRBJ2-5; TRBD1 agrees at 8 bases. Germline CDR1 and CDR2: SGHNT and YYREEE (reference sequence). The CDR3 extends over 15 amino acids. Trimming cost V 4 bases and J 2 bases; bases outside gene matches: 7. The CDR3 nucleotides read TGTGCCAGCAGCCAACAGACAGGGGTTCAAGAGACCCAGTACTTC. Translated: CASSQQTGVQETQYF. Full variable domain (outside the CDR3, taken from reference TRBV5-4 and TRBJ2-5): ETGVTQSPTHLIKTRGQQVTLRCSSQSGHNTVSWYQQALGQGPQFIFQYYREEENGRGNFPPRFSGLQFPNYSSELNVNALELDDSALYLCASSQQTGVQETQYFGPGTRLLVL.

This rearrangement joins TRBV5-8 to TRBJ2-3; 8 nucleotides align to TRBD2. Germline values: CDR1 SGHTS, CDR2 YDEGEE. This CDR3 has 13 amino acids. Unmatched junction bases numbered 5, after V lost 6 bases and J lost 5 bases. CDR3 sequence reads: CASTWTSRDTQYF. Written as DNA, the CDR3 is TGTGCCAGCACCTGGACTAGCCGAGATACGCAGTATTTT.

The genes are TRBV7-2 and TRBJ2-5; no clear D gene. This CDR3 comprises 15 residues. CDR1 and CDR2 (germline): SGHTA, FQGNSA. V gave up 6 bases and J gave up 2 bases, with 16 bases separating them. The CDR3 DNA reads as TGTGCCAGCAGTCGCCAGCGAGGAAGACAAGAGACCCAGTACTTC. It encodes CASSRQRGRQETQYF.

This clone was observed a handful of times. This chain links TRBV7-3 with TRBJ1-6, with TRBD1 as a possible D gene (5 bases). Trimming removed 1 base at V and 7 bases at J, with 14 bases between. This CDR3 is 16 amino acids long. Germline loops: CDR1 SGHTA, CDR2 FQGTGA. The CDR3 coding sequence is TGTGCCAGCAGCTTAAGTCTCGCAGGGAGGAATTCACCCCTCCACTTT. Protein: CASSLSLAGRNSPLHF.

This clone has only a few counts. V is TRBV7-6 and J is TRBJ1-6, with 7 bases identical to TRBD1. J lost 14 bases, V lost 5 bases, and 3 bases had no gene match. CDR3 length: 11 amino acids. Germline lookup yields CDR1 SGHVS and CDR2 FNYEAQ. Here the CDR3 reads CASSTGQTLHF. The DNA for the CDR3 is TGTGCCAGCAGCACGGGACAGACCCTCCACTTT.

This rearrangement joins TRBV9 to TRBJ1-2; weak D call: TRBD1 (5 bases). Trimming took 0 bases from V and 5 from J, leaving 11 bases between them. This CDR3 contains 14 residues. Germline V gene sequence: CDR1 SGDLS, CDR2 YYNGEE. The CDR3 DNA reads TGTGCCAGCAGCGTAGGCGAGACAGCTTATGGCTACACCTTC. Translated: CASSVGETAYGYTF.

The chain uses TRBV9 and TRBJ2-1; D is possibly TRBD1 (6 bases). Between the trimmed V and J ends, which lost 4 bases and 9 bases, there was a span of 17 bases. The CDR3 length is 14 residues. In germline, CDR1 is SGDLS, CDR2 YYNGEE. The CDR3 sequence: CASSPGTTVGEQFF. The CDR3 nucleotides read TGTGCCAGCAGCCCCGGGACAACCGTCGGTGAGCAGTTCTTC.

The chain combines TRBV4-2 with TRBJ2-3; no definite D call. Between the trimmed V and J ends, which lost 3 bases and 6 bases, there was a span of 19 bases. The CDR3 totals 16 residues. The V gene's germline CDR1 is LGHNA and CDR2 YNFKEQ. The CDR3 protein is CASSHPDSRGMDTQYF. The CDR3 DNA sequence: TGTGCCAGCAGCCATCCAGACTCCCGAGGTATGGATACGCAGTATTTT.

V is TRBV6-5 and J is TRBJ2-5; tentative D call: TRBD1 (5 bases). CDR3 length: 12 residues. Deletions cut 2 bases from V and 4 bases from J, with 5 bases between. Per germline, CDR1 MNHEY and CDR2 SVGAGI. In DNA form, the CDR3 reads TGTGCCAGCAGTTACAGGGGAGAGACCCAGTACTTC. Its protein product is CASSYRGETQYF.

The chain links TRBV27 to TRBJ1-4; 9 positions agree with TRBD1. The CDR3 consists of 14 residues. Looked up from germline, CDR1 is MNHEY and CDR2 is SMNVEV (reference sequence). V trimming: 6 bases; J trimming: 8 bases; junction bases outside the gene matches: 7. The CDR3 coding sequence is TGTGCCAGCAGGCCGGGACAGGGCCGGGAAAAACTGTTTTTT. It codes for CASRPGQGREKLFF.

This chain uses TRBV2 with TRBJ2-1; D is possibly TRBD1 (6 bases). Germline V gene data show CDR1 as SNHLY and CDR2 as FYNNEI. With 6 bases removed from V and 8 bases from J, the gap between germline ends came to 11 bases. CDR3 size: 12 residues. The CDR3 nucleotides are TGTGCCAGCAGCGAACAGGGATATGAGCAGTTCTTC. Residues: CASSEQGYEQFF.

There are a few counts of this clone. The chain carries TRBV6-5 and TRBJ1-1; possible D gene TRBD1, 6 bases. CDR3 length: 14 residues. Germline V gene data show CDR1 as MNHEY and CDR2 as SVGAGI. V lost 6 bases, J lost 3 bases, and 14 bases lay in between. The CDR3 is CASREVTGDTEAFF. The CDR3 DNA sequence: TGTGCCAGCAGGGAAGTGACAGGAGACACTGAAGCTTTCTTT.

Concerning this clone: A junction end diverges from the germline sequence, so it may reflect a read error. The gene calls are TRBV25-1 and TRBJ2-3; D unclear. The CDR3 is 13 residues long. Germline loops: CDR1 MGHDK, CDR2 SYGVNS. The CDR3 region has the DNA TGTGCCAGCAGTGAATCTAGTTTCTCGCGCGTGAATTTT. This codes for CASSESSFSRVNF.

This clone was detected only a few times. This chain connects TRBV25-1 to TRBJ2-7; D is perhaps TRBD2 (6 bases). Trimming took off 0 bases at V and 5 bases at J, with 8 bases between the two ends. This CDR3 is built from 13 residues. CDR1 and CDR2 from the germline V gene are MGHDK and SYGVNS. The CDR3 region is CASSEYPGDEQYF. The DNA of the CDR3 is TGTGCCAGCAGTGAATATCCGGGGGACGAGCAGTACTTC.

This clone was found a few times. The V gene is TRBV7-2, the J gene TRBJ1-1; 8 positions match TRBD1. Germline CDR1 and CDR2: SGHTA and FQGNSA. The CDR3 is made up of 15 amino acids. With 6 bases clipped from V and 3 bases from J, the junction kept 9 bases outside the gene matches. The DNA of the CDR3 is TGTGCCAGCAGTTTACAGGGGGTGAGGGACACTGAAGCTTTCTTT. Its protein product is CASSLQGVRDTEAFF.

This clone was observed a few times. The chain carries TRBV6-5 and TRBJ2-1, with no clear D. The germline CDR1 and CDR2 sequences are MNHEY and SVGAGI. Trimming cost V 5 bases and J 4 bases, with 12 bases left between them. The CDR3 has 14 amino acids. The DNA for the CDR3 is TGTGCCAGCAGTCTACCGGGTGTTTACAATGAGCAGTTCTTC. As protein: CASSLPGVYNEQFF.

This clone was counted between two and nine times. The V gene is TRBV7-2, the J gene TRBJ2-2; D is possibly TRBD1 (6 bases). The CDR3 runs to 16 residues. Between the trimmed V and J ends, which lost 5 bases and 4 bases, there was a span of 17 bases. CDR1 and CDR2 from the germline V gene are SGHTA and FQGNSA. CDR3 protein: CASSDPPGQVTGELFF. The CDR3 nucleotides read TGTGCCAGCAGCGACCCTCCGGGACAAGTCACCGGGGAGCTGTTTTTT.

The chain combines TRBV7-9 with TRBJ2-7; 7 bases fit TRBD1. V shed 5 bases, J shed 2 bases, and the junction held 12 bases outside the gene matches. The CDR3 runs to 16 residues. Germline CDR1 reads SEHNR; CDR2 reads FQNEAQ (reference sequence). The CDR3 DNA reads TGTGCCAGCAGCGAGGGGGCTCAAGTAGATCCCTACGAGCAGTACTTC. Translating gives CASSEGAQVDPYEQYF. The full variable domain, with the rest looked up from reference TRBV7-9 and TRBJ2-7, is DTGVSQNPRHKITKRGQNVTFRCDPISEHNRLYWYRQTLGQGPEFLTYFQNEAQLEKSRLLSDRFSAERPKGSFSTLEIQRTEQGDSAMYLCASSEGAQVDPYEQYFGPGTRLTVT.

The V call is TRBV5-6, the J call TRBJ2-3; a weak D match, TRBD2 (5 bases). Between the trimmed V and J ends, which lost 4 bases and 4 bases, there was a span of 10 bases. The CDR3 totals 13 residues. Germline-derived CDR1 and CDR2 are SGHDT and YYEEEE. This CDR3 reads CASSGSGADTQYF. The DNA for the CDR3 is TGTGCCAGCAGCGGCTCCGGGGCAGATACGCAGTATTTT.

This clone was observed a few times. The rearrangement uses TRBV4-3 and TRBJ1-4; D is unresolved. The CDR3 contains 15 residues. V lost 4 bases to trimming and J lost 7 bases, with 16 bases between them. Germline V lookup: CDR1 LGHNA, CDR2 YSLEER. DNA for the CDR3: TGCGCCAGCAGCCGCGTAGGCGAGGAAACTGAAAAACTGTTTTTT. As protein: CASSRVGEETEKLFF.

The gene calls are TRBV18 and TRBJ1-2; the match to TRBD1 covers 9 bases. J was trimmed by 4 bases and V by 3 bases; bases with no gene match: 3. This CDR3 is 14 amino acids long. In germline, CDR1 is KGHSH, CDR2 LQKENI. CDR3 loop: CASSPSDRGYGYTF. The CDR3 nucleotides are TGTGCCAGCTCACCTTCGGACAGGGGCTATGGCTACACCTTC.

This clone was seen a single time. J is TRBJ1-2 and V is TRBV7-9, with D unresolved. Germline V gene data show CDR1 as SEHNR and CDR2 as FQNEAQ (reference sequence). Trimming removed 5 bases from V and 4 bases from J, with 11 bases in between. The CDR3 loop spans 13 amino acids. The CDR3 protein is CASSRGLSYGYTF. CDR3 DNA: TGTGCCAGCAGCCGCGGTCTGAGCTATGGCTACACCTTC.

This rearrangement joins TRBV5-1 to TRBJ2-7, with D unclear. V was clipped by 4 bases and J by 4 bases, with 9 bases between them. The germline CDR1 and CDR2 sequences are SGHRS and YFSETQ. This CDR3 spans 12 amino acids. CDR3 protein: CASSKSVYEQYF. The CDR3 nucleotides are TGCGCCAGCAGCAAGTCAGTGTACGAGCAGTACTTC.